Below are 3 T cell receptor beta chains sequenced from a single sample in a study of identical twins' blood T cells (dated by TCRdb to the early 2010s). Library prep was done by 5' RACE. This sample was sequenced with an Illumina Genome Analyzer IIx. The public sequencing data were trimmed at Q25 with fastp and processed into clonotypes with MiXCR by TCRdb, which kept only in-frame beta chains. One record per CDR3 amino acid sequence lists the most common genes and DNA. The sample profile shows 350,000 to 400,000 distinct CDR3 sequences; 28% of them were found once. The ten top clones hold roughly 5.5% of the sample. Sequenced sample: PBMCs. These receptors all stem from a woman aged 18-49 years in good health.

As regards this clonotype: Possible read error: a much larger clone is one base away. The chain links TRBV5-1 to TRBJ1-1, with D possibly matching TRBD1 (5 bases). The CDR3 runs to 14 residues. CDR1 and CDR2 from the germline V gene are SGHRS and YFSETQ. CDR3 in amino acids: CASILLREGSEAFF. The DNA for the CDR3 is TGCGCCAGCATCTTGCTCAGGGAAGGTTCTGAAGCTTTCTTT.

The V call is TRBV29-1, the J call TRBJ1-4; D is ambiguous. Trimming removed 6 bases at V and 5 bases at J, with 13 bases between. Germline values: CDR1 SQVTM, CDR2 ANQGSEA. The length of the CDR3 is 13 residues. CDR3 sequence (DNA): TGCAGCGTCGACGGGTCGGGGAATGAAAAACTGTTTTTT. This gives the protein CSVDGSGNEKLFF.

The sample holds a few counts of this clonotype. The chain joins TRBV23-1 to TRBJ2-7, with D perhaps matching TRBD2 (6 bases). TRBV23-1 is marked as an open reading frame, function uncertain. Trimming stripped 5 bases from V and 3 bases from J, with 17 bases between. The CDR3 spans 15 residues. The CDR3 protein is CASSIGALRDYEQYF. CDR3 in DNA: TGCGCCAGCAGTATAGGGGCCTTGCGGGACTACGAGCAGTACTTC.